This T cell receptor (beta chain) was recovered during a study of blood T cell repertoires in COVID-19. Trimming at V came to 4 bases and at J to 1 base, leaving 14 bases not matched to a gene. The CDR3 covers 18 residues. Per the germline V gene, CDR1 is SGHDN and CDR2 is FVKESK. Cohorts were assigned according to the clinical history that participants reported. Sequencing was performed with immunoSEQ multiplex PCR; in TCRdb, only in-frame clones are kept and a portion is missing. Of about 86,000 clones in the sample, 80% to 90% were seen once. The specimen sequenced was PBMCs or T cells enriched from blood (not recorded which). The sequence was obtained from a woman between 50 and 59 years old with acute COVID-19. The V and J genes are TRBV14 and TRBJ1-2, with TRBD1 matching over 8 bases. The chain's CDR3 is CASSLCGQGKCINYGYTF. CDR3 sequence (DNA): TGTGCCAGCAGCCTGTGCGGACAGGGAAAATGTATTAACTATGGCTACACCTTC.